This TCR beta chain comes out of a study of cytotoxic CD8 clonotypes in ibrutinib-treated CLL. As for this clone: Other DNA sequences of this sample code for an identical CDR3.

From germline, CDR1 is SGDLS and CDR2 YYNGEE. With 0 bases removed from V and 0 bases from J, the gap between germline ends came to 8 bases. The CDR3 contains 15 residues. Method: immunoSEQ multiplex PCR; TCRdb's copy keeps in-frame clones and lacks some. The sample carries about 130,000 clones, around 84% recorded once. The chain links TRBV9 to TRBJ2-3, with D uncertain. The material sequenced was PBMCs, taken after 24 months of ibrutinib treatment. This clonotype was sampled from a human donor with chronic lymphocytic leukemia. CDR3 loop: CASSVGGSSTDTQYF. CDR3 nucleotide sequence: TGTGCCAGCAGCGTAGGTGGGTCTAGCACAGATACGCAGTATTTT.